These 2 T cell receptor beta chains were all obtained from the same sample, sequenced in a study of cytomegalovirus exposure and HLA in healthy donors. The primer mix had 60 Vbeta and 13 Jbeta primers. Some clones are missing from TCRdb's copy, which holds only in-frame ones; the method was immunoSEQ multiplex PCR. The listing contains 200,000 or so clones. The sequenced sample was PBMCs. These receptors were taken from a boy aged 5 to 17 in good health and CMV-seronegative.

This chain joins TRBV5-4 and TRBJ1-1; D might be TRBD1 (6 bases). Germline V gene sequence: CDR1 SGHNT, CDR2 YYREEE (reference sequence). The CDR3 has 14 amino acids. With 0 bases removed from V and 3 bases from J, the gap between germline ends came to 9 bases. The CDR3 region has the DNA TGTGCCAGCAGCTTGGGAGGGGGGGACACTGAAGCTTTCTTT. It codes for CASSLGGGDTEAFF.

The chain combines TRBV2 with TRBJ2-3; 9 bases line up with TRBD2. After removal of 7 bases from V and 5 bases from J, the junction contained 10 bases not matched to a gene. Germline V gene sequence: CDR1 SNHLY, CDR2 FYNNEI. This CDR3 has 15 amino acids. The CDR3 region has the DNA TGTGCCAGCAATTCTCTAGCGGGGCAGGGAGATACGCAGTATTTT. It translates to CASNSLAGQGDTQYF.